This entry describes one T cell receptor (beta chain). Its cognate antigen is unknown. Germline CDR1 and CDR2: MDHEN and SYDVKM. V gave up 5 bases and J gave up 8 bases; unmatched junction bases: 9. The CDR3 is made up of 15 amino acids. This sample is part of a study of T cell responses to AZD1222 COVID-19 vaccine. Overall study context: Pooled together were second doses at about 4 or about 12 weeks.

TCRdb's copy holds only in-frame clones and misses some; the assay was immunoSEQ multiplex PCR. This table holds roughly 120,000 clones, 80% to 90% found once. General observations from the study: Seropositive AZD1222 recipients at baseline numbered only five to seven. Spike-spanning, vaccine-associated CD4 TCRs were dominant at 160-218 and 743-854. Donors were largely white British and mainly female; clonal diversity was possibly underestimated.

The sequence was collected from an adult in good health. The input for sequencing was peripheral blood, taken on day 0 of AZD1222 vaccination. The chain has TRBV28 and TRBJ2-1; 10 bases are shared with TRBD2. CDR3 sequence: CASSRAGGPRDEQFF. In DNA, the CDR3 is TGTGCCAGCAGTCGAGCGGGGGGGCCTAGGGATGAGCAGTTCTTC.